This entry features one TCR beta chain sequence. These data belong to a study of T cells in localized non-small cell lung cancer. CDR3 length: 17 amino acids. V lost 0 bases and J lost 1, with 14 bases in between. From germline, CDR1 is SGDLS and CDR2 YYNGEE. The method was immunoSEQ multiplex PCR; TCRdb's version includes in-frame clones alone and lacks a portion of them. The sample shows approximately 2,500 clones, about 20% of them seen only once. The genes are TRBV9 and TRBJ1-3, with D hard to call. The specimen comprised normal lung tissue next to the tumor, sampled before any cancer treatment. The sequence was obtained from a woman aged 40 to 75 with stage I lung adenocarcinoma. The CDR3 nucleotides are TGTGCCAGCAGCGTAGAGGCATCGCGGCGGTCTGGAAACACCATATATTTT. This gives the protein CASSVEASRRSGNTIYF.